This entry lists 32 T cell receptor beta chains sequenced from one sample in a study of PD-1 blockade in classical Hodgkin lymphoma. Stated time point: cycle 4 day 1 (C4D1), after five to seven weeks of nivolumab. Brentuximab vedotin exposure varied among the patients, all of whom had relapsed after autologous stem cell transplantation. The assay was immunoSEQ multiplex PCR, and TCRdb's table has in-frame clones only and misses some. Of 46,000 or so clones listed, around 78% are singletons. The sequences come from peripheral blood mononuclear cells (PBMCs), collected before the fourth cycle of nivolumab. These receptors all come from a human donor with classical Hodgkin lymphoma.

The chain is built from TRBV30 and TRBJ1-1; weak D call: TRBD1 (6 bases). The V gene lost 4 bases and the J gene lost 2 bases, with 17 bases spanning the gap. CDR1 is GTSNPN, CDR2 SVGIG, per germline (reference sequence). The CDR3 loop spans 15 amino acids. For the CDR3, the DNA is TGTGCCTGGAACCGACCCTACAGGGACAACACTGAAGCTTTCTTT. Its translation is CAWNRPYRDNTEAFF.

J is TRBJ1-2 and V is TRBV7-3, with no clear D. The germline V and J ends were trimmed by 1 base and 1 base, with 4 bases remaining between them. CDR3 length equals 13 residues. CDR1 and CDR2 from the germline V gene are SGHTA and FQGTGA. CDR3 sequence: CASSLNFNYGYTF. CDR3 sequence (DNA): TGTGCCAGCAGCTTAAATTTTAACTATGGCTACACCTTC.

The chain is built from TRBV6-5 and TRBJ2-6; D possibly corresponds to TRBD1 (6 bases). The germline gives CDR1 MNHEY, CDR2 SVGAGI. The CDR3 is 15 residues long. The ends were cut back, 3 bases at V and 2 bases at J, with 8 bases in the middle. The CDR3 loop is CASSYGGAGANVLTF. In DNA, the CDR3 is TGTGCCAGCAGTTATGGGGGCGCTGGGGCCAACGTCCTGACTTTC.

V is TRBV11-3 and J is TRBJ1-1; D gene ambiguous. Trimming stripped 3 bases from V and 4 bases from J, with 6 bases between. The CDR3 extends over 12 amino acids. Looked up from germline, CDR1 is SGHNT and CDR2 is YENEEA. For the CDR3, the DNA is TGTGCCAGCAGCTTCACGTCCACTGAAGCTTTCTTT. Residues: CASSFTSTEAFF.

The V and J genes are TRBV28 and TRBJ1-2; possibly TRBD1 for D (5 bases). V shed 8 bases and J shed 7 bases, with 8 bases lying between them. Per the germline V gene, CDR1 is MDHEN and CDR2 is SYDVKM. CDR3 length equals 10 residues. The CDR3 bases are TGTGCCAGCGCAGGGCTTGGCTACACCTTC. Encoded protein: CASAGLGYTF.

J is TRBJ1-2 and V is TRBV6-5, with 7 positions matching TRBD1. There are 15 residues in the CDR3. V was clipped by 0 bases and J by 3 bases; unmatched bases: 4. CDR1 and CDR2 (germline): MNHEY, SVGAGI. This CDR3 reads CASSYSGTVYYGYTF. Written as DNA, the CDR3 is TGTGCCAGCAGTTACTCGGGGACAGTCTACTATGGCTACACCTTC.

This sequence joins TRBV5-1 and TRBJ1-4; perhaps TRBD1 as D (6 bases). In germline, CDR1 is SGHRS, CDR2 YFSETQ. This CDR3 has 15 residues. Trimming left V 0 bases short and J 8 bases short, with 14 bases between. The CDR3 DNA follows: TGCGCCAGCAGCTTGGGGGCGTCAGGGGAAGAAAAACTGTTTTTT. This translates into CASSLGASGEEKLFF.

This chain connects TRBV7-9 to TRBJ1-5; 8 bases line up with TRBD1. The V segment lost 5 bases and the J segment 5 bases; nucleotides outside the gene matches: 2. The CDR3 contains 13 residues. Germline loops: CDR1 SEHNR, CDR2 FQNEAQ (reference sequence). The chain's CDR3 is CASSKQGDQPQHF. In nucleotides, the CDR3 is TGTGCCAGCAGCAAACAGGGGGATCAGCCCCAGCATTTT.

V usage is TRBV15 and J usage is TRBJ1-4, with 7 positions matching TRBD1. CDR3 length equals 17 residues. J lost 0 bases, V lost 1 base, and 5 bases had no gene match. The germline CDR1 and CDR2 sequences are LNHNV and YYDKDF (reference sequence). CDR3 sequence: CATSRVRGRPTNEKLFF. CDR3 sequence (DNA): TGTGCCACCAGCAGAGTGAGGGGGCGCCCAACTAATGAAAAACTGTTTTTT.

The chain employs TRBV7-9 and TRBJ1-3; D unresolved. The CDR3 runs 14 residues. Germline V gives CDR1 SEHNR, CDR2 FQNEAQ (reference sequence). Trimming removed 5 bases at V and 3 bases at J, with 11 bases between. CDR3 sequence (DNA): TGTGCCAGCAGCCCCGGTTTGGATGGAAACACCATATATTTT. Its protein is CASSPGLDGNTIYF.

The CDR3 here is CASSASLGETQYF. The CDR3 DNA is TGTGCCAGCAGCGCTAGCCTGGGGGAGACCCAGTACTTC. V is TRBV7-6 and J is TRBJ2-5, with D possibly TRBD2 on 5 matching bases. There are 13 residues in the CDR3. Germline CDR1 SGHVS, CDR2 FNYEAQ. Trimming stripped 5 bases from V and 5 bases from J, with 12 bases between. The variable domain in full, with the rest retrieved from reference TRBV7-6 and TRBJ2-5, is GAGVSQSPRYKVTKRGQDVALRCDPISGHVSLYWYRQALGQGPEFLTYFNYEAQQDKSGLPNDRFSAERPEGSISTLTIQRTEQRDSAMYRCASSASLGETQYFGPGTRLLVL.

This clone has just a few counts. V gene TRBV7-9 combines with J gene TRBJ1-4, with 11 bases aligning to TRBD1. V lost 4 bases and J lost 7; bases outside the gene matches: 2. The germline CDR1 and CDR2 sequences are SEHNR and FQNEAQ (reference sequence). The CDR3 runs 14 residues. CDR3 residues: CASSSGQGAEKLFF. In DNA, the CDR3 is TGTGCCAGCAGCTCCGGACAGGGGGCTGAAAAACTGTTTTTT.

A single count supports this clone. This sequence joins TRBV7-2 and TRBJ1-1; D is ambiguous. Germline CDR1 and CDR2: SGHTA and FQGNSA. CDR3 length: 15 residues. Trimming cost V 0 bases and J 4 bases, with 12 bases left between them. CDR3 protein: CASSLAAASTTEAFF. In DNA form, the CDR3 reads TGTGCCAGCAGCTTAGCCGCAGCCTCGACCACTGAAGCTTTCTTT.

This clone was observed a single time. The CDR3 nucleotides read TGCGCCAGCAGCTTGGATCCGGGGGGTCAAGAGACCCAGTACTTC. Its translation is CASSLDPGGQETQYF. V and J are TRBV5-1 and TRBJ2-5; TRBD2 aligns across 7 bases. The V gene's germline CDR1 is SGHRS and CDR2 YFSETQ. The CDR3 runs to 15 residues. Losses at the gene ends were 0 bases for V and 2 bases for J; bases not matched to a gene: 4.

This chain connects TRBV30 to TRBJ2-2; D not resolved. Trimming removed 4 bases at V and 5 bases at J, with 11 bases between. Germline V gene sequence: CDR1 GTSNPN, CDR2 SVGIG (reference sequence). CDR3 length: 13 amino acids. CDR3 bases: TGTGCCTGGACCCTCGTCAGTACCGGGGAGCTGTTTTTT. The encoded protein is CAWTLVSTGELFF.

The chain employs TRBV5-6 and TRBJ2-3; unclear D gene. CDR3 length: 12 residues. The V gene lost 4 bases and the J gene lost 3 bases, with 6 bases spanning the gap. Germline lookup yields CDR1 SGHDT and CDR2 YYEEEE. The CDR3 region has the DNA TGTGCCAGCAGCCGAGAAACAGATACGCAGTATTTT. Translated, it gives CASSRETDTQYF.

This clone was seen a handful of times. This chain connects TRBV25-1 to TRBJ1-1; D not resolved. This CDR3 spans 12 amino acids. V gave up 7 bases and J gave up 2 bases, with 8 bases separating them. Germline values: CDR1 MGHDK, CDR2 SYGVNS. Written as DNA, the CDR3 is TGTGCCAGCACAAGAGATAACACTGAAGCTTTCTTT. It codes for CASTRDNTEAFF.

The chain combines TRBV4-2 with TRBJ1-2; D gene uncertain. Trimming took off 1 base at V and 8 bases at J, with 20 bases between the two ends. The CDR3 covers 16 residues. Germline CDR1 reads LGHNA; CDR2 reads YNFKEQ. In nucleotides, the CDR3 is TGTGCCAGCAGCCAAGCGACTAGGACCGGGAGAGGGGGCTACACCTTC. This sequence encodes CASSQATRTGRGGYTF.

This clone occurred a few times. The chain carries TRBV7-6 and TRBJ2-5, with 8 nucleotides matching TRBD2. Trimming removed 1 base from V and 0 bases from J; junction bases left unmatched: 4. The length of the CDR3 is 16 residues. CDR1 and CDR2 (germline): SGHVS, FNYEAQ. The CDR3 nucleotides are TGTGCCAGCAGCTTAGAACTAGCGGAGAACCAAGAGACCCAGTACTTC. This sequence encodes CASSLELAENQETQYF.

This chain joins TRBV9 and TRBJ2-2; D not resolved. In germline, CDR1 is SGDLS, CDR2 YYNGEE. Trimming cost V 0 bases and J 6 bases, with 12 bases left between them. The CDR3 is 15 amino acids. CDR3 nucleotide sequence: TGTGCCAGCAGCGTAGATCCTGACTCAGCCGGGGAGCTGTTTTTT. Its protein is CASSVDPDSAGELFF.

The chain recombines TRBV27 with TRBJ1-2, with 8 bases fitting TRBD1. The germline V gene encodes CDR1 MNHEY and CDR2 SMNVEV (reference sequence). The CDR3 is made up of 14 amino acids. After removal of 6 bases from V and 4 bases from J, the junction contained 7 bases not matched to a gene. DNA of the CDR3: TGTGCCAGCAGCGCCCAGGGGGCGGGCTATGGCTACACCTTC. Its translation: CASSAQGAGYGYTF.

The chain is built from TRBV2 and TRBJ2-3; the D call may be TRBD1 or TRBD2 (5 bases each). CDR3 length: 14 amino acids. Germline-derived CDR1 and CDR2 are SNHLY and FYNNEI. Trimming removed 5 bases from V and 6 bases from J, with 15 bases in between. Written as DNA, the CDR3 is TGTGCCAGCAGTCCCGGGACCCCGGCGGATACGCAGTATTTT. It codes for CASSPGTPADTQYF.

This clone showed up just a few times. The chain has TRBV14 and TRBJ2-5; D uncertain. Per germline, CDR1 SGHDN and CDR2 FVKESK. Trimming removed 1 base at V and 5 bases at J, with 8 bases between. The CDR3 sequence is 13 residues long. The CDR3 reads CASSQGNFETQYF. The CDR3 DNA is TGTGCCAGCAGCCAAGGAAATTTTGAGACCCAGTACTTC.

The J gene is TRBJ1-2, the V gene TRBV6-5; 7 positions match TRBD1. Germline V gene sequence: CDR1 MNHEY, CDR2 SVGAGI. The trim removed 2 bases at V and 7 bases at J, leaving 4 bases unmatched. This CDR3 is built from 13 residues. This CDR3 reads CASSYTGEGGYTF. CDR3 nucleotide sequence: TGTGCCAGCAGTTACACAGGGGAGGGTGGCTACACCTTC.

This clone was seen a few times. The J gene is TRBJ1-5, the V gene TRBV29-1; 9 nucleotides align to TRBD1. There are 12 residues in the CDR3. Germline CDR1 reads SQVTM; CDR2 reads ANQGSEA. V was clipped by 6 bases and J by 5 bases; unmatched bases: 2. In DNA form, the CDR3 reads TGCAGCGTGGGACAGGGTGATCAGCCCCAGCATTTT. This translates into CSVGQGDQPQHF.

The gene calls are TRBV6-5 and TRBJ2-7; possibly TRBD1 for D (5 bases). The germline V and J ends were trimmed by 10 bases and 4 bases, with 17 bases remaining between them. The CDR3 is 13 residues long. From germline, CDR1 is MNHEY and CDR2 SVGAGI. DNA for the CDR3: TGTGCCACGCGCGAGACAGCAGAATACGAGCAGTACTTC. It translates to CATRETAEYEQYF.

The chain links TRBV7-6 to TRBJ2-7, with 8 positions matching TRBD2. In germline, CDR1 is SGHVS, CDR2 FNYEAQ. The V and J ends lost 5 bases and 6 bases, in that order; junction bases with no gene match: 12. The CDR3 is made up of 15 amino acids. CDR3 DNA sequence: TGTGCCAGCAGCATAGGCACGGCGGGGGGAGGCGAGCAGTACTTC. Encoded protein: CASSIGTAGGGEQYF.

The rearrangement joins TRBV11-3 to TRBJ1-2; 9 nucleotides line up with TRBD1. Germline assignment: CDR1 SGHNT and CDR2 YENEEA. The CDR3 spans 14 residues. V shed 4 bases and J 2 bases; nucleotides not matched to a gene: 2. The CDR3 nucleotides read TGTGCCAGCAGCTCCGGACAGGGGAACTATGGCTACACCTTC. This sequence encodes CASSSGQGNYGYTF.

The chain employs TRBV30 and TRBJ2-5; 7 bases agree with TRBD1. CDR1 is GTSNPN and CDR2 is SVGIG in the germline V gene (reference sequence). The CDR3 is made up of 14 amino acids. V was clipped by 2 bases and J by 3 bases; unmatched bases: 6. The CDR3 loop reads CAWSRTGVKETQYF. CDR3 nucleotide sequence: TGTGCCTGGAGTAGGACAGGAGTAAAAGAGACCCAGTACTTC.

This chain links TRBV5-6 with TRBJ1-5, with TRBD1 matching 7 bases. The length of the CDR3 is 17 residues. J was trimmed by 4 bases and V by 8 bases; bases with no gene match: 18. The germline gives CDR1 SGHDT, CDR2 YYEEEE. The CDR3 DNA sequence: TGTGCCAGTTCATCCTGGGCAGGGGGTTCGGGTAATCAGCCCCAGCATTTT. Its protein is CASSSWAGGSGNQPQHF.

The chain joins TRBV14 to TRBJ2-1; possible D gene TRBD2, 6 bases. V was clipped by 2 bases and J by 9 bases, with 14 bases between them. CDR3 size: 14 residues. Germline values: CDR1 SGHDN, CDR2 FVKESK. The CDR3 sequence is CASSQNIAGSEQFF. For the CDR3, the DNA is TGTGCCAGCAGCCAAAACATCGCGGGAAGTGAGCAGTTCTTC.

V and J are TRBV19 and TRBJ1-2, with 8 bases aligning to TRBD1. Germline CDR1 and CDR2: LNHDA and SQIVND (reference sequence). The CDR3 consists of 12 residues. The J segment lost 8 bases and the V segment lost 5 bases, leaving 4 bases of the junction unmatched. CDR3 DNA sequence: TGTGCCAGTAGTCAGGGGGCCCGAGGCTACACCTTC. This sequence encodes CASSQGARGYTF.